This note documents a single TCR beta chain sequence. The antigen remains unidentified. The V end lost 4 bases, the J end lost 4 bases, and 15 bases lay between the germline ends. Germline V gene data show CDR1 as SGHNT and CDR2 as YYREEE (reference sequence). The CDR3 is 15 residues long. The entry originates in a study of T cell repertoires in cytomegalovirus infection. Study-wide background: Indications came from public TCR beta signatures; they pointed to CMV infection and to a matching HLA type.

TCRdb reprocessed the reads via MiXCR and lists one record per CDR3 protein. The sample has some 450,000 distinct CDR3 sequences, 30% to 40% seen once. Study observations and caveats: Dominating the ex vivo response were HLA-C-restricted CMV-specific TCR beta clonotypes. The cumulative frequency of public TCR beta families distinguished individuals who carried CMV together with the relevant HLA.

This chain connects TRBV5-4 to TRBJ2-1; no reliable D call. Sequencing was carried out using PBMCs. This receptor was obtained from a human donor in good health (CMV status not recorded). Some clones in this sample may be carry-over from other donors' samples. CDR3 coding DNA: TGTGCCAGCAGCGGCAGGAAGGCGGCATACAATGAGCAGTTCTTC. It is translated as CASSGRKAAYNEQFF.